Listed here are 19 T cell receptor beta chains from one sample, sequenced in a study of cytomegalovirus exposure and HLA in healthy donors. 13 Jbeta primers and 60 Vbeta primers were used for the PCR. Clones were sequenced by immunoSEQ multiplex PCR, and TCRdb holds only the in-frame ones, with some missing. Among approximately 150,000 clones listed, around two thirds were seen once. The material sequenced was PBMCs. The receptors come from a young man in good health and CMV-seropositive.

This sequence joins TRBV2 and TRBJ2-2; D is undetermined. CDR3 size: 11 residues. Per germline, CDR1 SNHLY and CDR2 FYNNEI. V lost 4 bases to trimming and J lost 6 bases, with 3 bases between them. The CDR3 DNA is TGTGCCAGCAGTGCGTCCGGGGAGCTGTTTTTT. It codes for CASSASGELFF. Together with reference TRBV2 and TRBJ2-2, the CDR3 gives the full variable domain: EPEVTQTPSHQVTQMGQEVILRCVPISNHLYFYWYRQILGQKVEFLVSFYNNEISEKSEIFDDQFSVERPDGSNFTLKIRSTKLEDSAMYFCASSASGELFFGEGSRLTVL.

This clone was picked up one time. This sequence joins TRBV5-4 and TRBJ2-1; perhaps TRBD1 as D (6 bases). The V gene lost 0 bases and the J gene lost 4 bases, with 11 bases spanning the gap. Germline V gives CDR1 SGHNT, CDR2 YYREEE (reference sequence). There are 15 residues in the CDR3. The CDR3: CASSLAGDNYNEQFF. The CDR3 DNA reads TGTGCCAGCAGCTTGGCCGGGGACAATTACAATGAGCAGTTCTTC. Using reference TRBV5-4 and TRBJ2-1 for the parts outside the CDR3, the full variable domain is ETGVTQSPTHLIKTRGQQVTLRCSSQSGHNTVSWYQQALGQGPQFIFQYYREEENGRGNFPPRFSGLQFPNYSSELNVNALELDDSALYLCASSLAGDNYNEQFFGPGTRLTVL.

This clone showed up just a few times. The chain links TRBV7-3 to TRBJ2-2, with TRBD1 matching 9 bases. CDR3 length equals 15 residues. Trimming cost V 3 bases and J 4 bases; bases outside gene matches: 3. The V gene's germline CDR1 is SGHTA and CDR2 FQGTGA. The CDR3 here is CASSFQTGGTGELFF. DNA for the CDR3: TGTGCCAGCAGCTTTCAGACAGGGGGCACCGGGGAGCTGTTTTTT.

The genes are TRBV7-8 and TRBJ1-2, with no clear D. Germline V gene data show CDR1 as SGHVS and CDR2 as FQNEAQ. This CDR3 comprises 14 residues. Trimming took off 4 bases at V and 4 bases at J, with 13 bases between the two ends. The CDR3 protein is CASSWARVGYGYTF. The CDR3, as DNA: TGTGCCAGCAGCTGGGCGAGGGTAGGCTATGGCTACACCTTC. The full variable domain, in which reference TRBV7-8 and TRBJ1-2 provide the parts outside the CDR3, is GAGVSQSPRYKVAKRGQDVALRCDPISGHVSLFWYQQALGQGPEFLTYFQNEAQLDKSGLPSDRFFAERPEGSVSTLKIQRTQQEDSAVYLCASSWARVGYGYTFGSGTRLTVV.

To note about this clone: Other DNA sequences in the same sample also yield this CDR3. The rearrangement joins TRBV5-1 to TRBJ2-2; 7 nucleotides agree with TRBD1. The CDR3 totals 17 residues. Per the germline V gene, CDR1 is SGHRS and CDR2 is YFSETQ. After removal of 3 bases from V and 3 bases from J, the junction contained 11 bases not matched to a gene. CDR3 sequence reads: CASSSVMRGRYTGELFF. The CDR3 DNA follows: TGCGCCAGCAGCTCCGTAATGAGGGGGCGATACACCGGGGAGCTGTTTTTT.

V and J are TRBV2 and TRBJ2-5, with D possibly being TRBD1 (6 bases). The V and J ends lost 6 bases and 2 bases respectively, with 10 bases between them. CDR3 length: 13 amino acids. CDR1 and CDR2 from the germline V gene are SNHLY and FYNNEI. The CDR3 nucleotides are TGTGCCAGCAGCTGGACAGATCAAGAGACCCAGTACTTC. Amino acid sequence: CASSWTDQETQYF.

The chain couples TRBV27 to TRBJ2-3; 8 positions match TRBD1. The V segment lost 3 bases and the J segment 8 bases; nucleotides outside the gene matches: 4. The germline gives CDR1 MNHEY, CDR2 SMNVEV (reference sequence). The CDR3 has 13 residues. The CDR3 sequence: CASSLTGEVTQYF. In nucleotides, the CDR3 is TGTGCCAGCAGTTTGACAGGGGAGGTTACGCAGTATTTT.

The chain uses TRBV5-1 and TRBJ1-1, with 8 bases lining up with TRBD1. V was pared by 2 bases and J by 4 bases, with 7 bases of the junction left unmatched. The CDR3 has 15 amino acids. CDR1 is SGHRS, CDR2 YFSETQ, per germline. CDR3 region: CASSFSTGEGTEAFF. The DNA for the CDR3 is TGCGCCAGCAGCTTTTCGACAGGGGAGGGCACTGAAGCTTTCTTT.

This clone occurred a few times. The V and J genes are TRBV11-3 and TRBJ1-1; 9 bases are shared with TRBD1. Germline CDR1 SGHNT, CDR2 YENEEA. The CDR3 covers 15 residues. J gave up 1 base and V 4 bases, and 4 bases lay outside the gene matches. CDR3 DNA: TGTGCCAGCAGCTCCGGACAGGGGCGGAACACTGAAGCTTTCTTT. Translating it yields CASSSGQGRNTEAFF.

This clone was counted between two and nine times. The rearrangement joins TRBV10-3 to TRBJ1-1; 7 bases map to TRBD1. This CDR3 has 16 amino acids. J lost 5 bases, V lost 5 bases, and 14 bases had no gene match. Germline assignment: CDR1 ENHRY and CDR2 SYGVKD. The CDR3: CAISQSRGDGETEAFF. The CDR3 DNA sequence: TGTGCCATCAGTCAGAGCAGGGGGGATGGAGAGACTGAAGCTTTCTTT.

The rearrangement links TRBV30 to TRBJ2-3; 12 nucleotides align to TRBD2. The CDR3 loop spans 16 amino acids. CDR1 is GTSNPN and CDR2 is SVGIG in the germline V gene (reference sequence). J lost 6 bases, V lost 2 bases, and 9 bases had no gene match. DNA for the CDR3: TGTGCCTGGAGTCCCGGACTAGCGGGACCCGGGGATACGCAGTATTTT. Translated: CAWSPGLAGPGDTQYF.

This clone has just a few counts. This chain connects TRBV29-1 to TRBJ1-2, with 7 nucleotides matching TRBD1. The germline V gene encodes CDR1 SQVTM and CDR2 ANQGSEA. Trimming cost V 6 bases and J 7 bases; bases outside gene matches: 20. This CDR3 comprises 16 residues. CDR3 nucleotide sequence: TGCAGCGTACCCGTACTGACCGGGACAGTTGAGGTTGGCTACACCTTC. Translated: CSVPVLTGTVEVGYTF.

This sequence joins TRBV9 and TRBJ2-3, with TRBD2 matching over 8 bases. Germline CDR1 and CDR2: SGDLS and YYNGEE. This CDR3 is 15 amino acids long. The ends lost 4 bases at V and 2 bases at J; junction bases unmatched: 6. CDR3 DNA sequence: TGTGCCAGCAGCCCATGGACTAGCACCACAGATACGCAGTATTTT. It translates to CASSPWTSTTDTQYF.

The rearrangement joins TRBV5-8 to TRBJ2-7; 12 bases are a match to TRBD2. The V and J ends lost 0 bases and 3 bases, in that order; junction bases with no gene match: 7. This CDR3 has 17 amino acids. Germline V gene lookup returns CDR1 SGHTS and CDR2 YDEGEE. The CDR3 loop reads CASSLGQTSGRIYEQYF. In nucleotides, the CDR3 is TGTGCCAGCAGCTTGGGCCAAACTAGCGGGAGGATCTACGAGCAGTACTTC.

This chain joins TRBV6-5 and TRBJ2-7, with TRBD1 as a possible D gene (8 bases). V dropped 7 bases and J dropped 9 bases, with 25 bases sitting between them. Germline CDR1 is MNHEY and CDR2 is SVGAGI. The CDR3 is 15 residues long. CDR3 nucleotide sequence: TGTGCCAGCAACCAACCCGGGACAGGCGGCGGGGGGCAGTACTTC. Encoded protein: CASNQPGTGGGGQYF.

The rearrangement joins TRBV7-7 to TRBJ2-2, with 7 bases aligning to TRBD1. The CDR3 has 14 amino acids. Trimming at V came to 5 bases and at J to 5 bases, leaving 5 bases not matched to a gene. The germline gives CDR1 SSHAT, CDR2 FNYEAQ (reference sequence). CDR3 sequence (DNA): TGTGCCAGCAGCGCCACAGGGGTTACCGGGGAGCTGTTTTTT. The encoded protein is CASSATGVTGELFF. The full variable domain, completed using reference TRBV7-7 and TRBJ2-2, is GAGVSQSPRYKVTKRGQDVTLRCDPISSHATLYWYQQALGQGPEFLTYFNYEAQPDKSGLPSDRFSAERPEGSISTLTIQRTEQRDSAMYRCASSATGVTGELFFGEGSRLTVL.

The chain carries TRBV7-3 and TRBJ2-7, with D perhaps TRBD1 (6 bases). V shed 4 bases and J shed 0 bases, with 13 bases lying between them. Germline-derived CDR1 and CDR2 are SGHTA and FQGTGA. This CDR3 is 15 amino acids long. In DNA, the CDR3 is TGTGCCAGCAGCTCGACGGCAGGGGACTCCTACGAGCAGTACTTC. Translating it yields CASSSTAGDSYEQYF.

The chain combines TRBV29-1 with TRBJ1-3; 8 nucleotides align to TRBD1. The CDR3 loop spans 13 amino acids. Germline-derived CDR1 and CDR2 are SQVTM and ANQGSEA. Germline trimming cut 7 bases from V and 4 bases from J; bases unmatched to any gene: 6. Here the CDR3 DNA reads TGCAGCGGCTCGACAGGGGAAGGAAACACCATATATTTT. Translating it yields CSGSTGEGNTIYF.

CDR3 DNA: TGTGCCAGTAGTATCCAATACAGCCAAGAGACCCAGTACTTC. It codes for CASSIQYSQETQYF. The rearrangement uses TRBV19 and TRBJ2-5; D not resolved. The CDR3 has 14 residues. CDR1 and CDR2 from the germline V gene are LNHDA and SQIVND (reference sequence). Trimming pared 3 bases from V and 1 base from J, leaving 9 bases between.